This TCR beta chain was obtained from a study of cytomegalovirus exposure and HLA in healthy donors. Broader study findings: Rare sequences made up most TCRs, while some public TCRs were found in many donors.

The assay was immunoSEQ multiplex PCR, and TCRdb's table has in-frame clones only and misses some. Among 55,000 to 65,000 clones, around 90% were seen once, and the ten largest hold roughly 1%. For this clone: Its antigen is undetermined.

Looked up from germline, CDR1 is SQVTM and CDR2 is ANQGSEA. V lost 3 bases and J lost 4, with 9 bases in between. This CDR3 comprises 13 residues. V gene TRBV29-1 combines with J gene TRBJ2-2, with D uncertain. This receptor was obtained from a man aged 18 to 30 in good health and CMV-seronegative. The material sequenced was PBMCs. CDR3 coding DNA: TGCAGCGTTGATTTTCGAGGCACCGGGGAGCTGTTTTTT. Translated: CSVDFRGTGELFF.